These 29 T cell receptor beta chains came from one sample sequenced in a study of technical replicates of blood from several donors. TCRdb's copy holds only in-frame clones and misses some; the assay was immunoSEQ multiplex PCR. This table holds approximately 70,000 clones, 90% to 95% found once. The specimen was T cells isolated from PBMCs. The source of these receptors is a human donor in good health. Some clones in this sample may be carry-over from other donors' samples.

The chain couples TRBV5-4 to TRBJ2-3; possible D gene TRBD2, 5 bases. Between the trimmed V and J ends, which lost 2 bases and 5 bases, there was a span of 12 bases. There are 14 residues in the CDR3. Germline V lookup: CDR1 SGHNT, CDR2 YYREEE (reference sequence). The CDR3 bases are TGTGCCAGCAGCTTTCTAACTAGTTTAGATACGCAGTATTTT. This translates into CASSFLTSLDTQYF.

The chain links TRBV5-5 to TRBJ2-2; a possible D gene is TRBD1 (5 bases). V lost 0 bases, J lost 5 bases, and 5 bases lay in between. The CDR3 runs 13 residues. Germline assignment: CDR1 SGHKS and CDR2 YYEKEE (reference sequence). The CDR3 region has the DNA TGTGCCAGCAGCTTGGAGGGGACCGGGGAGCTGTTTTTT. This encodes CASSLEGTGELFF.

This clone has a handful of counts. The V gene is TRBV7-8, the J gene TRBJ2-2; D perhaps matches TRBD1 (5 bases). The CDR3 has 16 amino acids. The germline gives CDR1 SGHVS, CDR2 FQNEAQ. Trimming cost V 3 bases and J 0 bases, with 11 bases left between them. DNA of the CDR3: TGTGCCAGCAGCTTCGTAAGGACAACGAACACCGGGGAGCTGTTTTTT. Protein product: CASSFVRTTNTGELFF.

This chain joins TRBV5-1 and TRBJ2-1; D might be TRBD2 (5 bases). The length of the CDR3 is 15 residues. The V and J ends lost 0 bases and 5 bases respectively, with 12 bases between them. CDR1 SGHRS and CDR2 YFSETQ come from the germline V gene. This CDR3 reads CASSLVAGLHNEQFF. The CDR3 coding sequence is TGCGCCAGCAGCTTGGTTGCGGGCCTCCACAATGAGCAGTTCTTC.

V and J are TRBV11-2 and TRBJ1-1; a weak D match, TRBD1 (5 bases). Looked up from germline, CDR1 is SGHAT and CDR2 is FQNNGV. The CDR3 runs to 13 residues. Trimming took 5 bases from V and 2 from J, leaving 9 bases between them. CDR3 protein: CASSIDSNTEAFF. The CDR3 region has the DNA TGTGCCAGCAGCATTGACAGTAACACTGAAGCTTTCTTT. The full variable domain, in which reference TRBV11-2 and TRBJ1-1 provide the parts outside the CDR3, is EAGVAQSPRYKIIEKRQSVAFWCNPISGHATLYWYQQILGQGPKLLIQFQNNGVVDDSQLPKDRFSAERLKGVDSTLKIQPAKLEDSAVYLCASSIDSNTEAFFGQGTRLTVV.

V is TRBV9 and J is TRBJ2-2; 7 nucleotides agree with TRBD1. The CDR3 contains 13 residues. V was clipped by 3 bases and J by 6 bases; unmatched bases: 2. Per the germline V gene, CDR1 is SGDLS and CDR2 is YYNGEE. CDR3 residues: CASSERGPGELFF. The DNA for the CDR3 is TGTGCCAGCAGCGAGAGGGGGCCCGGGGAGCTGTTTTTT.

The chain joins TRBV23-1 to TRBJ1-5, with a possible D match to TRBD1 (6 bases). TRBV23-1 is an ORF for which the function is uncertain. CDR3 length: 14 amino acids. V was trimmed by 2 bases and J by 5 bases, leaving 10 bases between them. The CDR3 protein is CASSQHRVHQPQHF. DNA for the CDR3: TGCGCCAGCAGTCAACACAGGGTCCATCAGCCCCAGCATTTT.

The chain links TRBV19 to TRBJ2-7, with D uncertain. V was pared by 4 bases and J by 6 bases, with 16 bases between. The germline CDR1 and CDR2 sequences are LNHDA and SQIVND (reference sequence). The CDR3 runs 14 residues. CDR3 bases: TGTGCCAGTAGTACAGAGCATTCCTCCGGCGAGCAGTACTTC. Translated: CASSTEHSSGEQYF. Drawing the rest from reference TRBV19 and TRBJ2-7, the complete variable domain is DGGITQSPKYLFRKEGQNVTLSCEQNLNHDAMYWYRQDPGQGLRLIYYSQIVNDFQKGDIAEGYSVSREKKESFPLTVTSAQKNPTAFYLCASSTEHSSGEQYFGPGTRLTVT.

The V gene is TRBV7-9, the J gene TRBJ2-1; perhaps TRBD2 as D (5 bases). CDR1 and CDR2 from the germline V gene are SEHNR and FQNEAQ (reference sequence). The CDR3 loop spans 12 amino acids. V lost 5 bases and J lost 10, with 12 bases in between. The CDR3 nucleotides read TGTGCCAGCAGCCCCCGGCCGGGGGAGCAGTTCTTC. The encoded protein is CASSPRPGEQFF.

The chain recombines TRBV27 with TRBJ2-3; maybe TRBD1 (7 bases). V dropped 6 bases and J dropped 8 bases, with 21 bases sitting between them. This CDR3 region has 15 residues. Per germline, CDR1 MNHEY and CDR2 SMNVEV (reference sequence). CDR3 nucleotides: TGTGCCAGCAGGCCGACAGAGGGGGCCGGGGGTACGCAGTATTTT. Amino acids: CASRPTEGAGGTQYF.

V gene TRBV4-1 combines with J gene TRBJ1-2; the D gene is possibly TRBD1 (6 bases). CDR1 is MGHRA and CDR2 is YSYEKL in the germline V gene. V lost 4 bases and J 3 bases, leaving 27 bases between the germline ends. The CDR3 has 19 residues. The DNA of the CDR3 is TGCGCCAGCAGCCCCCTTATGGACAGACGCTACCCCTTTGACTATGGCTACACCTTC. Amino acid sequence: CASSPLMDRRYPFDYGYTF.

The V gene is TRBV28, the J gene TRBJ2-3; possible D gene TRBD1, 6 bases. The germline V gene has CDR1 MDHEN and CDR2 SYDVKM. V gave up 6 bases and J gave up 6 bases, with 13 bases separating them. This CDR3 is built from 13 residues. In DNA, the CDR3 is TGTGCCAGCAGCTCCCGGGGACACGATACGCAGTATTTT. Residues: CASSSRGHDTQYF. Variable domain in full (rest from reference TRBV28 and TRBJ2-3): DVKVTQSSRYLVKRTGEKVFLECVQDMDHENMFWYRQDPGLGLRLIYFSYDVKMKEKGDIPEGYSVSREKKERFSLILESASTNQTSMYLCASSSRGHDTQYFGPGTRLTVL.

V and J are TRBV5-6 and TRBJ1-1; a possible D gene is TRBD1 (5 bases). The germline CDR1 and CDR2 sequences are SGHDT and YYEEEE. The length of the CDR3 is 14 residues. V was pared by 1 base and J by 10 bases, with 17 bases between. CDR3 DNA: TGTGCCAGCAGCTTGTGGTCAGGGTATCATCGAGCTTTCTTT. Its protein is CASSLWSGYHRAFF.

The chain uses TRBV7-9 and TRBJ1-2; D is unresolved. The CDR3 covers 12 residues. Per germline, CDR1 SEHNR and CDR2 FQNEAQ (reference sequence). The germline V and J ends were trimmed by 5 bases and 2 bases, with 6 bases remaining between them. The CDR3 DNA is TGTGCCAGCAGCGGGAGCAACTATGGCTACACCTTC. Protein product: CASSGSNYGYTF.

The chain carries TRBV4-1 and TRBJ2-5, with D hard to call. This CDR3 is built from 11 residues. Trimming pared 5 bases from V and 5 bases from J, leaving 6 bases between. Looked up from germline, CDR1 is MGHRA and CDR2 is YSYEKL. The CDR3 protein is CASSSSETQYF. CDR3 nucleotides: TGCGCCAGCAGCTCAAGCGAGACCCAGTACTTC.

The chain has TRBV6-1 and TRBJ1-1; D is unclear. This CDR3 has 14 residues. Germline lookup yields CDR1 MNHNS and CDR2 SASEGT. V lost 5 bases and J lost 1, with 11 bases in between. The CDR3 spells CASSPRQENTEAFF. The CDR3 DNA reads TGTGCCAGCAGTCCCCGCCAGGAGAACACTGAAGCTTTCTTT.

The chain joins TRBV5-1 to TRBJ2-2; D is possibly TRBD1 (6 bases). V lost 6 bases and J 2 bases, leaving 11 bases between the germline ends. CDR3 length: 14 amino acids. Germline CDR1 and CDR2: SGHRS and YFSETQ. DNA of the CDR3: TGCGCCAGCACCGGACAGACCAACACCGGGGAGCTGTTTTTT. This codes for CASTGQTNTGELFF.

The chain recombines TRBV5-1 with TRBJ1-1, with 8 positions matching TRBD1. V dropped 4 bases and J dropped 4; count of bases not matched to a gene: 6. Germline V lookup: CDR1 SGHRS, CDR2 YFSETQ. This CDR3 comprises 14 residues. The DNA of the CDR3 is TGCGCCAGCAGCACGACAGGGGAAGTCACTGAAGCTTTCTTT. This codes for CASSTTGEVTEAFF.

The chain links TRBV19 to TRBJ2-2; no definite D call. This CDR3 has 13 residues. Trimming stripped 11 bases from V and 6 bases from J, with 16 bases between. Germline assignment: CDR1 LNHDA and CDR2 SQIVND (reference sequence). The CDR3 sequence: CAARGNLPGELFF. CDR3 DNA sequence: TGTGCCGCCCGCGGAAACCTCCCCGGGGAGCTGTTTTTT.

In regard to this clone: One end of the junction does not line up with germline, which may come from a read error. This chain joins TRBV4-1 and TRBJ2-1; no clear D gene. The V gene's germline CDR1 is MGHRA and CDR2 YSYEKL. This CDR3 region has 13 residues. The CDR3 sequence: CASSSRPYNEQFF. CDR3 nucleotides: TGCGCCAGCAGCTCCCGCCCCTATAATGAGCAGTTCTTC.

This clone was seen only a few times. The chain joins TRBV4-1 to TRBJ1-5; possibly TRBD1 for D (6 bases). In germline, CDR1 is MGHRA, CDR2 YSYEKL. V lost 2 bases, J lost 4 bases, and 15 bases lay in between. The CDR3 sequence is 16 residues long. CDR3 sequence (DNA): TGCGCCAGCAGCCAAACATTTGGGGGCTGGAATCAGCCCCAGCATTTT. Translation gives CASSQTFGGWNQPQHF.

The table lists this clone with a count of one. The chain couples TRBV30 to TRBJ1-2; D possibly corresponds to TRBD1 (5 bases). The CDR3 is 12 amino acids. Trimming cost V 4 bases and J 5 bases, with 11 bases left between them. CDR1 is GTSNPN, CDR2 SVGIG, per germline (reference sequence). The CDR3 loop is CAWNPDSYGYTF. As DNA, the CDR3 is TGTGCCTGGAATCCAGACAGTTATGGCTACACCTTC.

The J gene is TRBJ2-3, the V gene TRBV14; 7 bases map to TRBD2. The CDR3 consists of 18 residues. V trimming: 1 base; J trimming: 0 bases; junction bases outside the gene matches: 10. CDR1 and CDR2 from the germline V gene are SGHDN and FVKESK. The CDR3 region is CASSQGRSSGASTDTQYF. CDR3 DNA sequence: TGTGCCAGCAGCCAAGGCCGGTCTAGCGGAGCTAGCACAGATACGCAGTATTTT.

J is TRBJ1-6 and V is TRBV5-1; D is undetermined. V lost 3 bases and J 13 bases, leaving 17 bases between the germline ends. Germline V gives CDR1 SGHRS, CDR2 YFSETQ. The CDR3 spans 14 residues. CDR3 DNA sequence: TGCGCCAGCAGCTGGACCGGGAGATTAGCGCCCCTCCACTTT. Translating it yields CASSWTGRLAPLHF.

V gene TRBV6-5 combines with J gene TRBJ2-1; 8 nucleotides agree with TRBD1. The V gene's germline CDR1 is MNHEY and CDR2 SVGAGI. V lost 10 bases to trimming and J lost 5 bases; unmatched junction nucleotides: 7. CDR3 length equals 13 residues. CDR3 DNA: TGTGCCATCCAGGGGGCGGGAAACAATGAGCAGTTCTTC. Its translation is CAIQGAGNNEQFF.

This rearrangement joins TRBV9 to TRBJ2-1, with 10 bases matching TRBD1. The CDR3 has 15 amino acids. Looked up from germline, CDR1 is SGDLS and CDR2 is YYNGEE. V lost 5 bases and J lost 3; bases outside the gene matches: 5. DNA for the CDR3: TGTGCCAGCAGTGAGACAGGGGGCTTCTACAATGAGCAGTTCTTC. This gives the protein CASSETGGFYNEQFF.

This sequence joins TRBV5-1 and TRBJ2-7, with D perhaps TRBD2 (5 bases). The CDR3 is 14 amino acids. Trimming pared 0 bases from V and 4 bases from J, leaving 11 bases between. Germline V lookup: CDR1 SGHRS, CDR2 YFSETQ. The CDR3 DNA sequence: TGCGCCAGCAGCTTGGGAGGGTTCGGTTACGAGCAGTACTTC. This translates into CASSLGGFGYEQYF.

This rearrangement joins TRBV11-2 to TRBJ2-3, with TRBD2 matching 11 bases. With V trimmed by 0 bases and J by 4 bases, 0 bases remained unmatched. From germline, CDR1 is SGHAT and CDR2 FQNNGV. This CDR3 region has 15 residues. The chain's CDR3 is CASSLELAGADTQYF. CDR3 in DNA: TGTGCCAGCAGCTTAGAACTAGCGGGAGCAGATACGCAGTATTTT.

The chain links TRBV13 to TRBJ1-3; D possibly corresponds to TRBD1 (6 bases). The CDR3 loop spans 15 amino acids. V gave up 1 base and J gave up 4 bases, with 11 bases separating them. The germline gives CDR1 PRHDT, CDR2 FYEKMQ (reference sequence). CDR3 in amino acids: CASSLVAGVGNTIYF. Here the CDR3 DNA reads TGTGCCAGCAGCTTAGTAGCAGGGGTCGGAAACACCATATATTTT.